This T cell receptor (beta chain) derives from a study of tumor-infiltrating lymphocytes in primary liver carcinoma (dated by TCRdb to 2016 to 2017). Some background on the complete study: Four or five patients with histopathologically diagnosed primary liver carcinoma underwent surgical resection in China between November 2015 and 2016. The tumors of the five patients were staged as T1-T3 N0M0, with maximum diameters ranging from roughly 4 to 10 cm. TCRbeta repertoire sequencing, expression microarrays and whole-exome sequencing were combined in the study across five regions of each liver tumor, with adjacent normal tissue and blood also included. High reproducibility was observed for the technical replicate repertoires, with mean shared-clone rates approximately 0.92 and correlation coefficients above 0.95. Of the five patients (three men and two women, aged 30 to 69 years), four had hepatocellular carcinoma and one had combined HCC and intrahepatic cholangiocarcinoma. Each sample produced roughly 3.65 to 8 million productive TCRbeta reads, and read depth showed no significant difference between tissue types. A total of 35 specimens from 5 patients went through TCRbeta repertoire sequencing, namely 25 tumor regions, 5 adjacent noncancerous liver tissues and 5 peripheral blood samples.

The paper as a whole reports these results and caveats: Because sequencing covered only the TCR beta chain and unpaired alpha chains were not captured, true repertoire diversity is likely underestimated. Since the samples were bulk and unsorted, there was no way to compare CD4+ and CD8+ T cell repertoires. The top 250 clones accounted for a significantly greater share of the repertoire in tumors than in blood (p = 0.039). The study included only four or five patients, and the authors note findings should be validated in a larger study. Pairs of tumor regions showed greater repertoire overlap (mean about 36%) than tumor-adjacent pairs (around 17%) or tumor-blood pairs (roughly 15%), which is consistent with antigen-driven expansion.

Starting from approximately 500 ng total RNA, TCRbeta-specific cDNA was produced by reverse transcription with a constant-region primer and ProtoScript II reverse transcriptase. Construction of the TCRbeta libraries relied on three nested rounds of multiplex PCR, following a slightly modified ARM-PCR procedure. The first two PCR rounds used multiplex TRBV1-TRBV30 forward primers with a Cbeta reverse primer, each for about 11 cycles. Sample barcodes and Illumina adapters were added in a final 25-cycle PCR with Deep VentR polymerase. Amplicons of 200-500 bp were gel-purified with a QIAquick gel extraction kit before sequencing. An Illumina HiSeq 2500 was used to sequence the TCRbeta amplicons with 250-bp paired-end reads. Under the source paper's analysis protocol: To recover full CDR3 sequences, reads were quality-trimmed using Trimmomatic v0.33 and paired reads were then merged using FLASH v1.2.11. V, D and J germline segments were assigned to the rearranged TCRbeta sequences using MiGEC v1.2.1b. Clonotype statistics and Shannon-Wiener diversity indices were calculated with VDJtools v1.0.0. Except for diversity analysis, only each sample's 250 most abundant clonotypes were used in subsequent analyses to reduce sampling bias. The public reads were run again by TCRdb, first through fastp at Q25 and then through MiXCR, and only productive beta chains were kept. Entries that share a CDR3 protein sequence are merged under the most common genes and DNA. TCRdb's processing, not the study's, gives the V and J calls here. This sample holds 150,000 to 200,000 distinct CDR3 sequences; less than 65% were observed only once. The ten largest clones take up 72% of the sample.

RNA from unsorted whole blood was extracted with TRIzol reagent, and germline DNA was obtained with the DNeasy Blood & Tissue kit. At the time of sampling, the patients had chronic HBV infection and had not received any treatment. Before surgery, approximately 3.7 milliliters of peripheral blood were drawn into K2EDTA tubes. To note about this clonotype: Its antigen target is currently unknown. The input lacks base qualities; no much larger clone sits a single base away.

The CDR3 contains 12 residues, cysteine and phenylalanine counted. Solely the CDR3 DNA is kept, with 36 bases framed from the first base. The germline V gene yields SGHAT for CDR1 and FQNNGV for CDR2. The V end loses 8 bases and the J end loses 10 bases, and a stretch of 12 bases separates them. The sequencing sample was made of peripheral blood. The rearranged chain carries TRBV11-2 and TRBJ1-6; there is no confident call for the D gene. The sequence was obtained from a man aged 40-50 years with primary liver carcinoma and hepatitis B virus infection. This receptor carries the CDR3 CASGLEVSPLHF. The nucleotides read TGTGCCAGCGGCCTAGAAGTGTCACCCCTCCACTTT. The CDR3 plus the reference TRBV11-2 and TRBJ1-6 genes for the other parts give the full variable domain: EAGVAQSPRYKIIEKRQSVAFWCNPISGHATLYWYQQILGQGPKLLIQFQNNGVVDDSQLPKDRFSAERLKGVDSTLKIQPAKLEDSAVYLCASGLEVSPLHFGNGTRLTVT.